What follows is one TCR beta chain and its context. The antigen is unknown. This entry comes from a study of cytomegalovirus exposure and HLA in healthy donors. On the study more broadly: The platform used for the approximately 130 validation repertoires matched that of the roughly 700 first-cohort repertoires, a later analysis reported.

Findings and caveats of the study: A few chains linked to CMV were shown in vitro to be specific for CMV antigens. The study recorded 150 to 200 TCR beta chains that were cytomegalovirus-associated.

The donors were members of the validation cohort comprising some 120 subjects, separate from the roughly 690-subject first cohort. Profiled with immunoSEQ multiplex PCR; TCRdb holds only in-frame clones, not every one. Of some 130,000 clones in the sample, 88% are singletons; the top ten hold approximately 1.5%. The TCR originated in a man younger than 40 in good health and CMV-seronegative. Sequencing was done on a sample of PBMCs.

CDR3 amino acids: CASTLGMKGVGEQYF. The DNA for the CDR3 is TGTGCCAGCACTCTCGGGATGAAGGGGGTTGGCGAGCAGTACTTC. The chain employs TRBV6-6 and TRBJ2-7; D is perhaps TRBD1 (6 bases). The V gene lost 7 bases and the J gene lost 6 bases, with 22 bases spanning the gap. The CDR3 is made up of 15 amino acids. Germline values: CDR1 MNHNY, CDR2 SVGAGI (reference sequence).